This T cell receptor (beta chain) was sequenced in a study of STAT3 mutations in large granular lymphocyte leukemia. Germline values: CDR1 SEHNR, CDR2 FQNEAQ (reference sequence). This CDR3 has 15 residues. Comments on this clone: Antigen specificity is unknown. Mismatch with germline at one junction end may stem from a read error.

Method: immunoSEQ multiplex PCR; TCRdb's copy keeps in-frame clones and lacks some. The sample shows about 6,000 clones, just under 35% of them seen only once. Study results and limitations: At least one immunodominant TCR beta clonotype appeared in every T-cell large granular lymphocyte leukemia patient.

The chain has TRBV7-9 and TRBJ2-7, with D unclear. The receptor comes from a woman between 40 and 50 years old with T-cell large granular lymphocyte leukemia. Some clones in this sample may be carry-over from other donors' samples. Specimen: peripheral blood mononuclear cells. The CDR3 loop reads CASSLAPGSSYAQYF. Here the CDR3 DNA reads TGTGCCAGCAGCTTAGCTCCGGGTAGCTCCTACGCGCAGTACTTC.